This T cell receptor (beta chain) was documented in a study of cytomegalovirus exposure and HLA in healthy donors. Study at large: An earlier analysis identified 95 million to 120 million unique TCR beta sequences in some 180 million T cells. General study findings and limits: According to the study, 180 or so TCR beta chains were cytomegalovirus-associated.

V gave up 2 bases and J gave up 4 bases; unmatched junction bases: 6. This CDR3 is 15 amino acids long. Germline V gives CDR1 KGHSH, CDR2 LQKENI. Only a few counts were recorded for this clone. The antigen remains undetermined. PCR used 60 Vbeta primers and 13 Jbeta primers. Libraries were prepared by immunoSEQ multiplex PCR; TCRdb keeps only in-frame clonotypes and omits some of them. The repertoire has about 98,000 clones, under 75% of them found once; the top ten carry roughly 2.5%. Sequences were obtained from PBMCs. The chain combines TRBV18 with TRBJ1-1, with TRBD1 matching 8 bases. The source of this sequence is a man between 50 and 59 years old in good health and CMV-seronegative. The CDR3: CASSPLRQGSTEAFF. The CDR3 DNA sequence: TGTGCCAGCTCACCATTGAGACAGGGGAGCACTGAAGCTTTCTTT.